This T cell receptor (beta chain) was profiled in a study of control samples from healthy donors and cancer patients. A few counts support this clone. The V gene's germline CDR1 is MRHNA and CDR2 SNTAGT. V shed 8 bases, J shed 1 base, and the junction held 3 bases outside the gene matches. The CDR3 extends over 13 amino acids. TCRdb keeps only in-frame clones here, not all; method: immunoSEQ multiplex PCR. Of 100,000 to 150,000 clones detected, approximately 90% appear once; the ten largest clones hold roughly 8.6%. The specimen sequenced was blood. The chain carries TRBV6-4 and TRBJ2-3; 7 bases align to TRBD1. This sequence was found in a man in his late teens or twenties in good health. Here the CDR3 DNA reads TGTGCCAGCGGTACAGGGGGCACAGATACGCAGTATTTT. Amino acids: CASGTGGTDTQYF.